This TCR beta chain was recovered during a study of blood T cells in healthy people across ages. Study-wide results and caveats: Unknown donor CMV status possibly confounded expanded clonotype changes.

Germline-derived CDR1 and CDR2 are SGHTA and FQGNSA. The CDR3 consists of 20 residues. Trimming at V came to 2 bases and at J to 0 bases, leaving 14 bases not matched to a gene. Next came a second PCR, run for 7 to 11 cycles, which used a sample-barcoded 5' primer along with a J-beta primer mix. Each CDR3 protein is one row after TCRdb ran MiXCR on the 5' RACE reads. The table has hundreds of thousands of distinct CDR3 sequences, over 40% seen once. This clonotype was observed at least ten times. The antigen remains unidentified. Sequencing was carried out using blood. The chain has TRBV7-2 and TRBJ2-3; 10 nucleotides line up with TRBD2. The TCR sequence derives from a woman over 75 in good health. This CDR3 reads CASSLRASGGLHSSTDTQYF. As DNA, the CDR3 is TGTGCCAGCAGCTTAAGGGCTAGCGGGGGACTCCACTCTAGCACAGATACGCAGTATTTT.